This passage covers 12 T cell receptor beta chains from one sample sequenced in a study of identical twins. TCRdb fed the 5' RACE reads into MiXCR, producing one record per CDR3 protein. The table has around 480,000 distinct CDR3 sequences, approximately 15% seen once; the top ten hold about 0.94%. The same sample was also studied in work on yellow fever vaccine responses in identical twins.

Specimen: CD4+ T cells sorted from blood. These receptors were taken from a woman between 18 and 29 years old in good health.

V is TRBV28 and J is TRBJ2-1; weak D call: TRBD2 (7 bases). V was trimmed by 3 bases and J by 4 bases, leaving 22 bases between them. The CDR3 spans 18 residues. Per the germline V gene, CDR1 is MDHEN and CDR2 is SYDVKM. This chain's CDR3 is CASSLGEGKGGYYNEQFF. CDR3 DNA sequence: TGTGCCAGCAGTTTGGGGGAGGGCAAGGGGGGGTATTACAATGAGCAGTTCTTC.

This clonotype has a handful of counts. This chain joins TRBV4-1 and TRBJ1-4; D perhaps matches TRBD1 (5 bases). V was pared by 5 bases and J by 3 bases, with 10 bases between. CDR1 and CDR2 from the germline V gene are MGHRA and YSYEKL. The CDR3 runs to 14 residues. In DNA, the CDR3 is TGCGCCAGCAGCTACGGGGGGTCTAATGAAAAACTGTTTTTT. Its protein is CASSYGGSNEKLFF.

This clonotype was picked up a small number of times. This sequence joins TRBV30 and TRBJ2-1; D is unclear. The CDR3 runs 13 residues. Germline CDR1 reads GTSNPN; CDR2 reads SVGIG (reference sequence). With 4 bases removed from V and 0 bases from J, the gap between germline ends came to 7 bases. CDR3 protein: CAWKRRSYNEQFF. The DNA for the CDR3 is TGTGCCTGGAAACGTCGCTCCTACAATGAGCAGTTCTTC.

This clonotype was seen repeatedly, ten times or more. The V gene is TRBV12-3 or TRBV12-4, the J gene TRBJ1-5; 7 nucleotides agree with TRBD1. The CDR3 contains 15 residues. The ends lost 5 bases at V and 4 bases at J; junction bases unmatched: 8. The CDR3 reads CASSEGQTPNQPQHF. The CDR3 nucleotides are TGTGCCAGCAGTGAGGGACAGACTCCTAATCAGCCCCAGCATTTT.

The V call is TRBV11-2, the J call TRBJ2-4, with TRBD2 identical over 8 bases. V lost 6 bases to trimming and J lost 0 bases; unmatched junction nucleotides: 16. The CDR3 runs to 19 residues. From germline, CDR1 is SGHAT and CDR2 FQNNGV. The CDR3 is CASSQGTWRGELAKNIQYF. DNA for the CDR3: TGTGCCAGCAGTCAAGGGACTTGGCGGGGGGAGCTAGCCAAAAACATTCAGTACTTC.

The chain links TRBV11-2 to TRBJ2-1; 12 bases are shared with TRBD2. Unmatched junction bases numbered 29, after V lost 10 bases and J lost 10 bases. The germline V gene has CDR1 SGHAT and CDR2 FQNNGV. This CDR3 is built from 20 residues. CDR3: CANPPPSGFVSSGGGLEQFF. CDR3 DNA: TGTGCCAACCCACCCCCCTCGGGGTTTGTGTCTAGCGGGGGGGGATTGGAGCAGTTCTTC.

This sequence joins TRBV4-1 and TRBJ2-1; D may be TRBD2 (6 bases). The germline gives CDR1 MGHRA, CDR2 YSYEKL. There are 17 residues in the CDR3. V gave up 4 bases and J gave up 0 bases, with 16 bases separating them. CDR3 DNA: TGCGCCAGCAGCCGCTTCAGTGCGGGGAGCTCCTACAATGAGCAGTTCTTC. Its translation: CASSRFSAGSSYNEQFF.

The chain carries TRBV10-3 and TRBJ1-4; no firm D call. This CDR3 region has 13 residues. V was trimmed by 8 bases and J by 4 bases, leaving 11 bases between them. Germline V CDR1 and CDR2: ENHRY, SYGVKD. DNA of the CDR3: TGTGCCATCGGCCCGGACCTTAATGAAAAACTGTTTTTT. This encodes CAIGPDLNEKLFF.

This clonotype was found a few times. V gene TRBV2 combines with J gene TRBJ2-3; TRBD2 agrees at 7 bases. Trimming removed 7 bases from V and 2 bases from J; junction bases left unmatched: 6. The CDR3 runs to 14 residues. In germline, CDR1 is SNHLY, CDR2 FYNNEI. The CDR3 coding sequence is TGTGCCAGCACCCGCGGGGGAAACACAGATACGCAGTATTTT. This sequence encodes CASTRGGNTDTQYF.

The chain carries TRBV5-5 and TRBJ1-4, with D unresolved. V was clipped by 5 bases and J by 8 bases, with 16 bases between them. Germline values: CDR1 SGHKS, CDR2 YYEKEE (reference sequence). CDR3 length equals 14 residues. This CDR3 is CASSRQWREEKLFF. In DNA form, the CDR3 reads TGTGCCAGCAGTCGACAATGGCGGGAGGAAAAACTGTTTTTT.

This clonotype was seen repeatedly, ten times or more. The genes are TRBV7-9 and TRBJ2-6; the D gene could be TRBD1 or TRBD2 (5 bases each). Trimming pared 1 base from V and 3 bases from J, leaving 7 bases between. Germline CDR1 reads SEHNR; CDR2 reads FQNEAQ (reference sequence). This CDR3 spans 15 amino acids. CDR3 loop: CASSLGGVGANVLTF. The CDR3 bases are TGTGCCAGCAGCTTAGGAGGGGTTGGGGCCAACGTCCTGACTTTC.

This chain connects TRBV7-3 to TRBJ2-2, with 8 positions matching TRBD1. The CDR3 loop spans 17 amino acids. CDR1 and CDR2 (germline): SGHTA, FQGTGA. V was pared by 4 bases and J by 1 base, with 8 bases of the junction left unmatched. This chain's CDR3 is CASSSRQGTENTGELFF. The DNA for the CDR3 is TGTGCCAGCAGCTCTAGACAGGGGACTGAGAACACCGGGGAGCTGTTTTTT. Filled out from reference TRBV7-3 and TRBJ2-2, the complete variable domain reads GAGVSQTPSNKVTEKGKYVELRCDPISGHTALYWYRQSLGQGPEFLIYFQGTGAADDSGLPNDRFFAVRPEGSVSTLKIQRTERGDSAVYLCASSSRQGTENTGELFFGEGSRLTVL.